One sample yielded the 8 T cell receptor beta chains listed below, sequenced in a study of cytomegalovirus exposure and HLA in healthy donors. This PCR relied on a set of 60 Vbeta primers and 13 Jbeta primers. The method was immunoSEQ multiplex PCR; TCRdb's version includes in-frame clones alone and lacks a portion of them. The top ten hold about 1.6% of the sample, which has roughly 100,000 clones, 65% to 90% seen once. The specimen was PBMCs. These receptors were obtained from a man aged 50 to 60 in good health and CMV-seronegative.

This chain links TRBV5-1 with TRBJ2-5, with a weak D call TRBD1 (6 bases). Germline values: CDR1 SGHRS, CDR2 YFSETQ. The CDR3 extends over 13 amino acids. V lost 2 bases, J lost 4 bases, and 9 bases lay in between. The CDR3 DNA reads TGCGCCAGCAGCTTTTTGACAGGAGAGACCCAGTACTTC. Translating it yields CASSFLTGETQYF.

This clone has a handful of counts. V usage is TRBV5-1 and J usage is TRBJ2-2, with TRBD1 identical over 11 bases. The CDR3 consists of 14 residues. The germline CDR1 and CDR2 sequences are SGHRS and YFSETQ. V gave up 7 bases and J gave up 6 bases; unmatched junction bases: 5. For the CDR3, the DNA is TGCGCCAGCGGTCCGGGACAGGGGGCCGGGGAGCTGTTTTTT. This codes for CASGPGQGAGELFF.

This clone was observed once. The chain uses TRBV30 and TRBJ2-7, with 9 bases that match TRBD1. The V segment lost 3 bases and the J segment 2 bases; nucleotides outside the gene matches: 5. CDR3 length equals 14 residues. CDR1 and CDR2 (germline): GTSNPN, SVGIG (reference sequence). The CDR3 reads CAWSKDRGAYEQYF. In DNA form, the CDR3 reads TGTGCCTGGAGCAAGGACAGGGGAGCCTACGAGCAGTACTTC.

The V call is TRBV4-3, the J call TRBJ2-2, with 10 bases lining up with TRBD1. The V segment lost 4 bases and the J segment 4 bases; nucleotides outside the gene matches: 3. The CDR3 is made up of 15 amino acids. From germline, CDR1 is LGHNA and CDR2 YSLEER. In DNA form, the CDR3 reads TGCGCCAGCAGCCTAGACAGGGGGCGCACCGGGGAGCTGTTTTTT. It codes for CASSLDRGRTGELFF.

V gene TRBV5-5 combines with J gene TRBJ2-5, with TRBD2 identical over 8 bases. The length of the CDR3 is 14 residues. The trim removed 4 bases at V and 4 bases at J, leaving 6 bases unmatched. The germline V gene has CDR1 SGHKS and CDR2 YYEKEE (reference sequence). In DNA, the CDR3 is TGTGCCAGCAGCACCCCGGGGGGGGCAGAGACCCAGTACTTC. The encoded protein is CASSTPGGAETQYF.

V gene TRBV4-2 combines with J gene TRBJ2-5, with unresolved D. The CDR3 totals 15 residues. Trimming took 4 bases from V and 5 from J, leaving 17 bases between them. The germline V gene encodes CDR1 LGHNA and CDR2 YNFKEQ. CDR3 residues: CASSLIKGAVETQYF. CDR3 nucleotide sequence: TGTGCCAGCAGCCTAATTAAAGGAGCCGTGGAGACCCAGTACTTC.

This clone has just one count. The chain combines TRBV19 with TRBJ2-5; the D gene is possibly TRBD1 (6 bases). The CDR3 consists of 14 residues. Trimming pared 3 bases from V and 2 bases from J, leaving 10 bases between. CDR1 and CDR2 from the germline V gene are LNHDA and SQIVND (reference sequence). The CDR3 spells CASSIRTDQETQYF. The CDR3 nucleotides read TGTGCCAGTAGTATTCGGACAGATCAAGAGACCCAGTACTTC.

The chain uses TRBV18 and TRBJ2-7, with D possibly TRBD1 on 5 matching bases. This CDR3 comprises 14 residues. CDR1 is KGHSH, CDR2 LQKENI, per germline. V shed 6 bases and J shed 6 bases, with 18 bases lying between them. The CDR3 sequence: CASSPQGSQSEQYF. CDR3 coding DNA: TGTGCCAGCTCCCCCCAGGGCTCACAGTCCGAGCAGTACTTC. Looking up the rest from reference TRBV18 and TRBJ2-7 gives the full variable domain: NAGVMQNPRHLVRRRGQEARLRCSPMKGHSHVYWYRQLPEEGLKFMVYLQKENIIDESGMPKERFSAEFPKEGPSILRIQQVVRGDSAAYFCASSPQGSQSEQYFGPGTRLTVT.